This TCR beta chain was sequenced in a study of blood T cells in healthy people across ages. The CDR3 has 15 amino acids. With 0 bases clipped from V and 3 bases from J, the junction kept 2 bases outside the gene matches. The V gene's germline CDR1 is SEHNR and CDR2 FQNEAQ (reference sequence). It was approximately 10 milliliters of peripheral blood that were drawn from each donor. This clonotype was detected a few times. The use of a sample-barcoded 5' primer and a J-beta primer mix characterized a second PCR of roughly 7 to 12 cycles. TCRdb processed the 5' RACE reads anew with MiXCR; each CDR3 protein has one entry. The table shows about 680,000 distinct CDR3 sequences, with 49% occurring only once.

Sequencing was carried out using blood. The sequence came from a woman aged 55-75 years in good health. The rearrangement uses TRBV7-9 and TRBJ1-2, with TRBD1 matching over 9 bases. Written as DNA, the CDR3 is TGTGCCAGCAGCTTAGCCGGACAGGGGCACTATGGCTACACCTTC. This gives the protein CASSLAGQGHYGYTF.